A single sample is the source of the 25 T cell receptor beta chains below, sequenced in a study of cytomegalovirus exposure and HLA in healthy donors. A multiplex PCR was run with 60 Vbeta primers and 13 Jbeta primers. Assay: immunoSEQ multiplex PCR; the TCRdb copy retains only in-frame clones and omits some. With 65,000 to 90,000 clones in the sample, the ten largest clones hold 3.8%. Input material: PBMCs. The origin of the receptors is a female donor in good health and CMV-seropositive.

Notes on this clone: Sequence at one end of the junction differs from germline and may be a read error. V gene TRBV6-5 combines with J gene TRBJ1-5; D gene unclear. Per the germline V gene, CDR1 is MNHEY and CDR2 is SVGAGI. The length of the CDR3 is 15 residues. The DNA of the CDR3 is TGTGCCAGCAGCCCAATGCCGAATAGCAATCAGCACCAGCATTTT. Its protein is CASSPMPNSNQHQHF.

The J gene is TRBJ2-7, the V gene TRBV19, with 10 positions matching TRBD2. J was trimmed by 1 base and V by 6 bases; bases with no gene match: 6. Germline V gene data show CDR1 as LNHDA and CDR2 as SQIVND (reference sequence). The CDR3 extends over 15 amino acids. In DNA, the CDR3 is TGTGCCAGTAGCGTTCTAGCGGGAGCATCCTACGAGCAGTACTTC. Translating gives CASSVLAGASYEQYF.

This chain links TRBV4-1 with TRBJ2-4; D gene unclear. V lost 4 bases and J 0 bases, leaving 7 bases between the germline ends. The CDR3 loop spans 14 amino acids. CDR1 is MGHRA, CDR2 YSYEKL, per germline. The CDR3 spells CASSPTVAKNIQYF. CDR3 bases: TGCGCCAGCAGCCCAACTGTAGCCAAAAACATTCAGTACTTC.

Comments on this clone: The germline gene is not matched at one end of the junction; a read error may be the cause. The chain recombines TRBV28 with TRBJ2-1; D perhaps matches TRBD2 (6 bases). CDR1 and CDR2 (germline): MDHEN, SYDVKM. The length of the CDR3 is 15 residues. In DNA form, the CDR3 reads TGTGCCAGCAGAAGGACTATCAACTCCGACAATGAGCAGTTCTTC. Encoded protein: CASRRTINSDNEQFF.

The J gene is TRBJ2-7, the V gene TRBV2; no firm D call. V was clipped by 6 bases and J by 1 base, with 10 bases between them. The CDR3 has 13 residues. Germline-derived CDR1 and CDR2 are SNHLY and FYNNEI. DNA of the CDR3: TGTGCCAGCAGCGTAGTTGCGTCCTACGAGCAGTACTTC. Amino acids: CASSVVASYEQYF.

In DNA, the CDR3 is TGTGCCAGCAGCCACCCCAGGGAGGAGGGGGAGCTGTTTTTT. Encoded protein: CASSHPREEGELFF. The gene calls are TRBV5-4 and TRBJ2-2; D might be TRBD2 (6 bases). Looked up from germline, CDR1 is SGHNT and CDR2 is YYREEE (reference sequence). The V and J ends lost 4 bases and 8 bases respectively, with 15 bases between them. The CDR3 runs 14 residues.

This sequence joins TRBV7-6 and TRBJ2-3; no definite D call. The germline gives CDR1 SGHVS, CDR2 FNYEAQ. The CDR3 totals 13 residues. Between the trimmed V and J ends, which lost 2 bases and 5 bases, there was a span of 8 bases. CDR3 coding DNA: TGTGCCAGCAGCTTATTCGAGAGAGATACGCAGTATTTT. Residues: CASSLFERDTQYF.

This sequence joins TRBV4-3 and TRBJ2-1; TRBD2 might be the D (5 bases). The germline gives CDR1 LGHNA, CDR2 YSLEER. The germline V and J ends were trimmed by 5 bases and 0 bases, with 11 bases remaining between them. The CDR3 is 15 amino acids. The CDR3 nucleotides read TGCGCCAGCAGCTGGCTCGGGGACTCCTACAATGAGCAGTTCTTC. This gives the protein CASSWLGDSYNEQFF.

CDR3 sequence: CASSNMGGWAGVADEQYF. The DNA of the CDR3 is TGTGCCAGCAGCAATATGGGGGGCTGGGCGGGAGTAGCGGATGAGCAGTACTTC. This sequence joins TRBV28 and TRBJ2-7; a possible D gene is TRBD2 (7 bases). The CDR3 is 18 amino acids. Germline CDR1 reads MDHEN; CDR2 reads SYDVKM. V was trimmed by 6 bases and J by 7 bases, leaving 31 bases between them.

The chain is built from TRBV7-8 and TRBJ1-1; TRBD1 aligns across 7 bases. Trimming removed 4 bases from V and 0 bases from J; junction bases left unmatched: 5. Per the germline V gene, CDR1 is SGHVS and CDR2 is FQNEAQ. This CDR3 is 15 amino acids long. CDR3 DNA: TGTGCCAGCAGCTCTCAGGGGGTCATGAACACTGAAGCTTTCTTT. It is translated as CASSSQGVMNTEAFF.

The chain recombines TRBV5-4 with TRBJ2-1, with TRBD2 matching over 10 bases. CDR1 SGHNT and CDR2 YYREEE come from the germline V gene (reference sequence). J was trimmed by 7 bases and V by 2 bases; bases with no gene match: 12. There are 17 residues in the CDR3. CDR3 sequence (DNA): TGTGCCAGCAGCTTTACTCTCTTTGGACTAGCGGAAAATGAGCAGTTCTTC. This codes for CASSFTLFGLAENEQFF.

The J gene is TRBJ2-7, the V gene TRBV5-1; tentative D call: TRBD2 (5 bases). With 0 bases removed from V and 2 bases from J, the gap between germline ends came to 15 bases. CDR1 SGHRS and CDR2 YFSETQ come from the germline V gene. The CDR3 totals 16 residues. CDR3 sequence (DNA): TGCGCCAGCAGCTTGGACCCACTCGGGGTTACCTACGAGCAGTACTTC. Translating it yields CASSLDPLGVTYEQYF.

V usage is TRBV13 and J usage is TRBJ2-7; weak D call: TRBD1 (7 bases). Trimming took off 5 bases at V and 6 bases at J, with 26 bases between the two ends. Looked up from germline, CDR1 is PRHDT and CDR2 is FYEKMQ (reference sequence). This CDR3 is 17 amino acids long. The CDR3 loop is CASSGTQGGRGIGEQYF. The CDR3 DNA reads TGTGCCAGCAGCGGAACCCAGGGGGGCAGGGGTATAGGCGAGCAGTACTTC.

This chain uses TRBV18 with TRBJ1-4; D call uncertain. The V and J ends lost 3 bases and 13 bases respectively, with 12 bases between them. The CDR3 has 12 residues. Germline loops: CDR1 KGHSH, CDR2 LQKENI. The CDR3 loop is CASSPREGRLFF. The CDR3 DNA reads as TGTGCCAGCTCACCGAGAGAAGGGAGACTGTTTTTT.

The V and J genes are TRBV28 and TRBJ2-7; TRBD2 might be the D (5 bases). The V end lost 3 bases, the J end lost 2 bases, and 14 bases lay between the germline ends. The V gene's germline CDR1 is MDHEN and CDR2 SYDVKM. This CDR3 contains 15 residues. The CDR3 DNA sequence: TGTGCCAGCAGTTTGAGGGAAAGAACCGCCTACGAGCAGTACTTC. Amino acid sequence: CASSLRERTAYEQYF.

V is TRBV18 and J is TRBJ1-1, with unresolved D. With 4 bases removed from V and 6 bases from J, the gap between germline ends came to 6 bases. Looked up from germline, CDR1 is KGHSH and CDR2 is LQKENI. This CDR3 is built from 11 residues. CDR3 amino acids: CASSRQAEAFF. The DNA of the CDR3 is TGTGCCAGCTCACGTCAGGCTGAAGCTTTCTTT.

The chain employs TRBV4-2 and TRBJ2-7; possible D gene TRBD2, 6 bases. This CDR3 region has 13 residues. The V gene's germline CDR1 is LGHNA and CDR2 YNFKEQ. Trimming cost V 0 bases and J 9 bases, with 12 bases left between them. CDR3 DNA sequence: TGTGCCAGCAGCCAAGAAGTACTAGCTAGGCAGTACTTC. Protein: CASSQEVLARQYF.

The J gene is TRBJ1-5, the V gene TRBV19; the D gene is possibly TRBD1 (5 bases). From germline, CDR1 is LNHDA and CDR2 SQIVND (reference sequence). Trimming left V 4 bases short and J 0 bases short, with 16 bases between. This CDR3 contains 17 residues. CDR3 amino acids: CASSSSGLGYSNQPQHF. Here the CDR3 DNA reads TGTGCCAGTAGTAGTTCAGGGCTTGGCTATAGCAATCAGCCCCAGCATTTT. Drawing the rest from reference TRBV19 and TRBJ1-5, the complete variable domain is DGGITQSPKYLFRKEGQNVTLSCEQNLNHDAMYWYRQDPGQGLRLIYYSQIVNDFQKGDIAEGYSVSREKKESFPLTVTSAQKNPTAFYLCASSSSGLGYSNQPQHFGDGTRLSIL.

V and J are TRBV10-2 and TRBJ1-2, with TRBD1 matching over 9 bases. Trimming removed 6 bases from V and 2 bases from J; junction bases left unmatched: 7. The CDR3 runs to 15 residues. Germline CDR1 reads WSHSY; CDR2 reads SAAADI. CDR3 protein: CASSGTGRTNYGYTF. The CDR3 DNA reads TGCGCCAGCAGCGGGACAGGGAGGACGAACTATGGCTACACCTTC.

The CDR3: CASSRANSNQPQHF. The CDR3 nucleotides read TGTGCCAGCTCACGTGCTAATAGCAATCAGCCCCAGCATTTT. The chain combines TRBV18 with TRBJ1-5; no reliable D call. Trimming cost V 4 bases and J 0 bases, with 7 bases left between them. Looked up from germline, CDR1 is KGHSH and CDR2 is LQKENI. The CDR3 contains 14 residues. Based on the CDR3 plus reference TRBV18 and TRBJ1-5, the full variable domain is NAGVMQNPRHLVRRRGQEARLRCSPMKGHSHVYWYRQLPEEGLKFMVYLQKENIIDESGMPKERFSAEFPKEGPSILRIQQVVRGDSAAYFCASSRANSNQPQHFGDGTRLSIL.

V is TRBV5-6 and J is TRBJ2-1; 7 nucleotides match TRBD1. CDR3 length: 16 amino acids. CDR1 SGHDT and CDR2 YYEEEE come from the germline V gene. V gave up 1 base and J gave up 7 bases; unmatched junction bases: 11. CDR3 coding DNA: TGTGCCAGCAGCTTGATAGTAGGGGGCTGGGCGAATGAGCAGTTCTTC. Protein product: CASSLIVGGWANEQFF. The entire variable domain, with the rest obtained from reference TRBV5-6 and TRBJ2-1, is as follows: DAGVTQSPTHLIKTRGQQVTLRCSPKSGHDTVSWYQQALGQGPQFIFQYYEEEERQRGNFPDRFSGHQFPNYSSELNVNALLLGDSALYLCASSLIVGGWANEQFFGPGTRLTVL.

This chain connects TRBV27 to TRBJ2-1; 7 bases match TRBD2. This CDR3 spans 15 amino acids. Germline V gene data show CDR1 as MNHEY and CDR2 as SMNVEV (reference sequence). J lost 8 bases, V lost 8 bases, and 15 bases had no gene match. The CDR3 loop reads CASERLAGVGDEQFF. The CDR3, as DNA: TGTGCCAGCGAACGTCTGGCGGGAGTAGGGGATGAGCAGTTCTTC.

The rearrangement uses TRBV29-1 and TRBJ2-5; 8 nucleotides line up with TRBD2. The germline V gene has CDR1 SQVTM and CDR2 ANQGSEA. J lost 1 base, V lost 7 bases, and 14 bases had no gene match. The CDR3 contains 16 residues. The CDR3 region has the DNA TGCAGCGCCACCGGAATCGGGGGGGGGATCCAAGAGACCCAGTACTTC. It translates to CSATGIGGGIQETQYF.

The chain links TRBV7-3 to TRBJ1-1; a possible D gene is TRBD1 (5 bases). The CDR3 runs to 14 residues. V lost 5 bases, J lost 3 bases, and 13 bases lay in between. Germline assignment: CDR1 SGHTA and CDR2 FQGTGA. The DNA of the CDR3 is TGTGCCAGCAGCCTCTTCGGGGGTGACACTGAAGCTTTCTTT. It codes for CASSLFGGDTEAFF.

V is TRBV4-1 and J is TRBJ1-1; no clear D gene. The CDR3 spans 14 residues. V gave up 10 bases and J gave up 2 bases, with 17 bases separating them. CDR1 is MGHRA and CDR2 is YSYEKL in the germline V gene. The CDR3 spells CATRGPLKNTEAFF. The CDR3 DNA reads as TGCGCCACCCGAGGGCCCCTAAAAAACACTGAAGCTTTCTTT.